The 13 T cell receptor beta chains reported below all come from one sample, sequenced in a study of cytomegalovirus exposure and HLA in healthy donors. The PCR made use of 60 Vbeta and 13 Jbeta primers. Generated by immunoSEQ multiplex PCR, the TCRdb table keeps only in-frame clones and is missing some. The sample carries 130,000 or so clones, around two thirds recorded once. Sequences were obtained from PBMCs. The receptors here all came from a woman aged 40 to 55 in good health and CMV-seropositive.

The gene calls are TRBV29-1 and TRBJ1-1; D ambiguous. V was pared by 5 bases and J by 6 bases, with 7 bases between. In germline, CDR1 is SQVTM, CDR2 ANQGSEA. The CDR3 is 10 amino acids. This CDR3 is CSVFGAEAFF. The CDR3 DNA follows: TGCAGCGTTTTCGGGGCTGAAGCTTTCTTT.

The chain uses TRBV5-6 and TRBJ2-5; 8 bases align to TRBD2. Looked up from germline, CDR1 is SGHDT and CDR2 is YYEEEE. The CDR3 runs 14 residues. J lost 5 bases, V lost 2 bases, and 5 bases had no gene match. The CDR3 spells CASSFGGVIETQYF. DNA of the CDR3: TGTGCCAGCAGCTTCGGGGGGGTCATCGAGACCCAGTACTTC.

This clone was observed a single time. The chain recombines TRBV29-1 with TRBJ2-3; D call uncertain. Germline V gene data show CDR1 as SQVTM and CDR2 as ANQGSEA. V was clipped by 3 bases and J by 4 bases, with 17 bases between them. This CDR3 has 15 amino acids. In DNA form, the CDR3 reads TGCAGCGTTGATGTGGGCCGTCCCCTCGCAGATACGCAGTATTTT. This translates into CSVDVGRPLADTQYF.

This clone has just one count. The chain joins TRBV5-1 to TRBJ2-1; TRBD1 aligns across 11 bases. The germline CDR1 and CDR2 sequences are SGHRS and YFSETQ. Trimming cost V 4 bases and J 7 bases; bases outside gene matches: 7. This CDR3 region has 15 residues. CDR3 in amino acids: CASSLGQGARNEQFF. CDR3 DNA sequence: TGCGCCAGCAGCCTCGGACAGGGGGCAAGGAATGAGCAGTTCTTC. The full variable domain, in which reference TRBV5-1 and TRBJ2-1 provide the parts outside the CDR3, is KAGVTQTPRYLIKTRGQQVTLSCSPISGHRSVSWYQQTPGQGLQFLFEYFSETQRNKGNFPGRFSGRQFSNSRSEMNVSTLELGDSALYLCASSLGQGARNEQFFGPGTRLTVL.

The rearrangement links TRBV29-1 to TRBJ2-2, with 7 bases aligning to TRBD2. This CDR3 spans 19 amino acids. J lost 0 bases, V lost 2 bases, and 15 bases had no gene match. The V gene's germline CDR1 is SQVTM and CDR2 ANQGSEA. The CDR3 is CSVEQLSRAGVANTGELFF. The CDR3 DNA sequence: TGCAGCGTTGAACAATTGAGCCGGGCGGGAGTGGCGAACACCGGGGAGCTGTTTTTT.

This chain connects TRBV19 to TRBJ1-6; no clear D gene. Germline-derived CDR1 and CDR2 are LNHDA and SQIVND (reference sequence). The V end lost 3 bases, the J end lost 8 bases, and 8 bases lay between the germline ends. The CDR3 covers 13 residues. Here the CDR3 reads CASSMSSYSPLHF. The CDR3 DNA sequence: TGTGCCAGTAGTATGAGCTCTTATTCACCCCTCCACTTT.

The chain uses TRBV5-4 and TRBJ1-2; 9 nucleotides align to TRBD1. This CDR3 spans 16 amino acids. V trimming: 1 base; J trimming: 8 bases; junction bases outside the gene matches: 12. The germline V gene has CDR1 SGHNT and CDR2 YYREEE (reference sequence). The CDR3 DNA follows: TGTGCCAGCAGCTTGCCGTCCTCGGGACAGGGTGACGGCTACACCTTC. Its protein product is CASSLPSSGQGDGYTF.

The chain uses TRBV9 and TRBJ1-2; D is uncertain. Between the trimmed V and J ends, which lost 0 bases and 2 bases, there was a span of 11 bases. CDR1 SGDLS and CDR2 YYNGEE come from the germline V gene. This CDR3 is built from 15 residues. The CDR3 region is CASSVDNRENYGYTF. DNA of the CDR3: TGTGCCAGCAGCGTAGATAACAGAGAGAACTATGGCTACACCTTC.

This clone was counted a single time. The chain has TRBV19 and TRBJ2-1; 8 bases align to TRBD2. Trimming removed 5 bases from V and 1 base from J; junction bases left unmatched: 4. The germline gives CDR1 LNHDA, CDR2 SQIVND (reference sequence). The CDR3 loop spans 15 amino acids. CDR3 in amino acids: CASSVGGGSYNEQFF. The CDR3 coding sequence is TGTGCCAGTAGTGTCGGGGGGGGATCCTACAATGAGCAGTTCTTC.

This chain uses TRBV7-9 with TRBJ1-6, with TRBD1 identical over 8 bases. The CDR3 sequence is 16 residues long. Germline loops: CDR1 SEHNR, CDR2 FQNEAQ (reference sequence). With 5 bases clipped from V and 9 bases from J, the junction kept 12 bases outside the gene matches. For the CDR3, the DNA is TGTGCCAGCAGCCAGCAACAGGGGGTGGCGGGTTCACCCCTCCACTTT. Amino acid sequence: CASSQQQGVAGSPLHF.

This chain connects TRBV29-1 to TRBJ1-1; tentative D call: TRBD1 (6 bases). The CDR3 spans 13 residues. V dropped 7 bases and J dropped 3 bases, with 15 bases sitting between them. CDR1 SQVTM and CDR2 ANQGSEA come from the germline V gene. CDR3 sequence reads: CSAGGQLDTEAFF. The DNA of the CDR3 is TGCAGCGCTGGCGGACAGCTAGACACTGAAGCTTTCTTT. Based on the CDR3 plus reference TRBV29-1 and TRBJ1-1, the full variable domain is SAVISQKPSRDICQRGTSLTIQCQVDSQVTMMFWYRQQPGQSLTLIATANQGSEATYESGFVIDKFPISRPNLTFSTLTVSNMSPEDSSIYLCSAGGQLDTEAFFGQGTRLTVV.

The chain has TRBV19 and TRBJ2-6; 9 bases fit TRBD2. CDR1 and CDR2 (germline): LNHDA, SQIVND (reference sequence). The V gene end was trimmed by 5 bases and the J gene end by 0 bases; junction bases not matched to a gene: 8. The CDR3 has 18 residues. DNA of the CDR3: TGTGCCAGTAGTTTCCTTAGCGGGAGCTTCTCTGGGGCCAACGTCCTGACTTTC. Protein product: CASSFLSGSFSGANVLTF.

This rearrangement joins TRBV10-1 to TRBJ2-1, with D possibly being TRBD2 (6 bases). Germline loops: CDR1 WNHNN, CDR2 SYGVQD (reference sequence). V was shortened by 3 bases and J by 5 bases, with 17 bases between the two germline ends. The CDR3 runs 16 residues. The CDR3 spells CASSEGGGMYDNEQFF. The CDR3 nucleotides read TGCGCCAGCAGTGAAGGCGGCGGGATGTACGACAATGAGCAGTTCTTC.